The rows below give T cell receptor beta chains drawn from one sample of a study of CD8 T cells in Susac syndrome. TCRdb reprocessed the immunoSEQ multiplex PCR reads with MiXCR, giving one entry per CDR3 protein. The sample has 150,000 to 200,000 distinct CDR3 sequences, roughly 91% seen once. The sample comprised CD4+ T cells from PBMCs. The receptors derive from a human donor with Susac syndrome. Each CDR3 is given with its conserved first and last residue. Fields, in order: clone size, J gene, V gene, D gene, CDR3 DNA, CDR3 protein. A D gene is named only where the DNA matches it firmly. Clone size is given for some rows only: seen once, a few or many times, or a class if the clone is expanded.

.	TRBJ2-5	TRBV7-9	TRBD2	TGTGCCAGCAGCCCGGGACTAGCGCCCCAAGAGACCCAGTACTTC	CASSPGLAPQETQYF
.	TRBJ1-4	TRBV10-3	.	TGTGCCATCAAGGACCGAGAAAAACTGTTTTTT	CAIKDREKLFF
.	TRBJ1-5	TRBV7-2	TRBD1	TGTGCCAGCAGCGCACACCACCGGGACAGGGAAAGGCAGCCCCAGCATTTT	CASSAHHRDRERQPQHF
.	TRBJ2-4	TRBV6-2/TRBV6-3	TRBD2	TGTGCCAGCAGTTTTCGGGTAGCGGGGGACCTAGCCAAAAACATTCAGTACTTC	CASSFRVAGDLAKNIQYF
.	TRBJ1-2	TRBV19	.	TGTGCCAGTAGTTTCAAGGGCTATGGCTACACCTTC	CASSFKGYGYTF
.	TRBJ1-1	TRBV30	TRBD1	TGTGCCTGGGTCCCAAGGGGGCAGGATACTGAAGCTTTCTTT	CAWVPRGQDTEAFF
few	TRBJ2-7	TRBV7-8	.	TGTGCCAGCAGCTTGGGACGGACCTACGAGCAGTACTTC	CASSLGRTYEQYF
once	TRBJ2-3	TRBV7-2	.	TGTGCCAGCAGCTTAGTCGTTTCTTCCACAGATACGCAGTATTTT	CASSLVVSSTDTQYF
.	TRBJ2-1	TRBV7-2	TRBD2	TGTGCCAGCAGGCTCGGGGGGTCTATTAATGAGCAGTTCTTC	CASRLGGSINEQFF
.	TRBJ2-5	TRBV18	TRBD1	TGTGCCAGCTCTCCTAGACAGGGCCAAGAGACCCAGTACTTC	CASSPRQGQETQYF
.	TRBJ2-7	TRBV5-1	.	TGCGCCAGCAGCCTGTCTTTGGAGGTCCACGAGCAGTACTTC	CASSLSLEVHEQYF
.	TRBJ2-7	TRBV5-5	.	TGTGCCAGCAGCTTCGACAGCTTTTACGAGCAGTACTTC	CASSFDSFYEQYF
.	TRBJ2-7	TRBV21-1	.	TGTGCCAGGCCCCCCGGGACTAGCGGGGGAGGGCCTAGCTACGAGCAGTACTTC	CARPPGTSGGGPSYEQYF
.	TRBJ2-5	TRBV24-1	TRBD2	TGTGCCACCAGTGACCCGGGGGGGACTAGGAAGCAAGAGACCCAGTACTTC	CATSDPGGTRKQETQYF
.	TRBJ2-7	TRBV20-1	TRBD2	TGCAGTGCAAGGGGACTAGCTGAAAACGAGCAGTACTTC	CSARGLAENEQYF
.	TRBJ2-7	TRBV19	.	TGTGCCAGTAGGTTGGAGGGGACTGGCTCCTACGAGCAGTACTTC	CASRLEGTGSYEQYF
.	TRBJ2-1	TRBV20-1	TRBD2	TGCAGTGCTAGGGGACTAGCGGTTTACAATGAGCAGTTCTTC	CSARGLAVYNEQFF
.	TRBJ2-5	TRBV6-6	TRBD2	TGTGCCAGCAGTTACCTAGCGGCCCCCCAAGAGACCCAGTACTTC	CASSYLAAPQETQYF
.	TRBJ1-2	TRBV20-1	TRBD1	TGCAGTGCTCAGACAGGGGTCTATGGCTACACCTTC	CSAQTGVYGYTF
.	TRBJ2-1	TRBV7-9	TRBD2	TGTGCCAGCAGCTTTTTTAGCGGGAGGGAAAATGAGCAGTTCTTC	CASSFFSGRENEQFF
.	TRBJ2-7	TRBV28	.	TGTGCCAGCAGTTTCGACAGCAACTCCTACGAGCAGTACTTC	CASSFDSNSYEQYF
.	TRBJ1-1	TRBV7-8	.	TGTGCCAGCAGCTTAGGTCGGCAGAGGAACACTGAAGCTTTCTTT	CASSLGRQRNTEAFF
.	TRBJ2-1	TRBV18	.	TGTGCCAGCTCACCGTCTAGCTCCTACAATGAGCAGTTCTTC	CASSPSSSYNEQFF
.	TRBJ1-2	TRBV7-2	.	TGTGCCAGCAGCCCGACCCGACTTGGCCAGGGCCGTGGCTACACCTTC	CASSPTRLGQGRGYTF
.	TRBJ1-1	TRBV19	.	TGTGCCTCCGATCGGGGGACTGAAGCTTTCTTT	CASDRGTEAFF
.	TRBJ2-7	TRBV2	TRBD1	TGTGCCAATGCCAGGGGGCGCGGGTACGAGCAGTACTTC	CANARGRGYEQYF
.	TRBJ2-2	TRBV4-1	.	TGCGCCAGCAGCCAAGAAAGGTCCCCGGCCGGGGAGCTGTTTTTT	CASSQERSPAGELFF
once	TRBJ1-4	TRBV29-1	.	TGCAGCGTTGCGGGGGACCCAACTAATGAAAAACTGTTTTTT	CSVAGDPTNEKLFF
.	TRBJ2-1	TRBV6-8	TRBD2	TGTGCCAGCAGTTACCCGGGACTAGACTGGGCGCAGTTCTTC	CASSYPGLDWAQFF
.	TRBJ2-3	TRBV7-3	.	TGTGCCAGCAGCTTAAGCACTTCAGATACGCAGTATTTT	CASSLSTSDTQYF
.	TRBJ1-1	TRBV12-3/TRBV12-4	.	TGTGCCAGCTGGGGAAACGCTGAAGCTTTCTTT	CASWGNAEAFF
.	TRBJ2-5	TRBV7-9	.	TGTGCCAGCAGCTTTCGGTGGGAAGAGACCCAGTACTTC	CASSFRWEETQYF
once	TRBJ1-2	TRBV5-4	.	TGTGCCAGCAGACTGCTATTATTTCAGAACTCTTCGGTTGGCTACACCTTC	CASRLLLFQNSSVGYTF
.	TRBJ2-2	TRBV29-1	.	TGCAGCGTGGGCCGACACGCTTCAGGGGAGCTGTTTTTT	CSVGRHASGELFF
.	TRBJ2-1	TRBV7-9	TRBD2	TGTGCCAGCAGTTTCAGACTAGCGGCAACCTACAATGAGCAGTTCTTC	CASSFRLAATYNEQFF
few	TRBJ1-5	TRBV4-1	.	TGCGCCAGCAGCCAAGCCTCAGGGTTAAACCAGCCCCAGCATTTT	CASSQASGLNQPQHF
.	TRBJ1-6	TRBV10-2	.	TGCGCCAGCAGGACGGGCGAAGATAATTCACCCCTCCACTTT	CASRTGEDNSPLHF
.	TRBJ1-2	TRBV30	.	TGTGCCTGGAGCTCCGGGAATGGTGGGAGTTGGGGCTACACCTTC	CAWSSGNGGSWGYTF
.	TRBJ2-5	TRBV5-4	.	TGTGCCAGCAGCTCCCAGGGTTTCGAGACCCAGTACTTC	CASSSQGFETQYF
.	TRBJ1-1	TRBV19	.	TGTGCCAGTACCTCAGAGGTGGCGAACACTGAAGCTTTCTTT	CASTSEVANTEAFF
.	TRBJ2-4	TRBV20-1	TRBD1	TGCAGTGCTAGTACGGGACAGGACCCCAAAAACATTCAGTACTTC	CSASTGQDPKNIQYF
.	TRBJ1-3	TRBV15	.	TGTGCCACCAGCAGAGAGGGGACGGCTGGAAACACCATATATTTT	CATSREGTAGNTIYF
.	TRBJ2-7	TRBV11-2	TRBD2	TGTGCCAGCAGCGCCCTAGCGGGAGACTACGAGCAGTACTTC	CASSALAGDYEQYF
.	TRBJ2-2	TRBV9	.	TGTGCCAGCAGTGGAGGGGGGGTCGTCGAGACAGAGCTGTTTTTT	CASSGGGVVETELFF
.	TRBJ2-1	TRBV28	.	TGTGCCAGCAGCCCCGTATCCTTGGCAGACAATGAGCAGTTCTTC	CASSPVSLADNEQFF
.	TRBJ2-5	TRBV9	.	TGTGCCAGCAGCTCGCGAGCGGAACAAGAGACCCAGTACTTC	CASSSRAEQETQYF
.	TRBJ1-2	TRBV4-1	.	TGCGCCAGCAGCGATAAGGGGGACTATGGCTACACCTTC	CASSDKGDYGYTF
.	TRBJ2-1	TRBV20-1	TRBD2	TGCAGTGCTATAGACTGGACTAGCGGAAACAATGAGCAGTTCTTC	CSAIDWTSGNNEQFF
.	TRBJ1-1	TRBV7-9	.	TGTGCCAGCACTTCCCCTCCGGGGGGGCGGAACACTGAAGCTTTCTTT	CASTSPPGGRNTEAFF
.	TRBJ2-3	TRBV5-1	TRBD2	TGCGCCAGCAGCCCGGGGACTAGCGGGAGCCATACGCAGTATTTT	CASSPGTSGSHTQYF
.	TRBJ2-5	TRBV5-6	.	TGTGCCAGCAGCTTGGGTTGGAGTTGGTACTTC	CASSLGWSWYF
.	TRBJ2-4	TRBV4-1	TRBD1	TGCGCCAGCAGCCTCCGGGACAGGGGGTCTATAGCCAAAAACATTCAGTACTTC	CASSLRDRGSIAKNIQYF
.	TRBJ1-1	TRBV7-2	.	TGTGCCAGCAGCCGCACTAGGCTCTACCCTGAAGCTTTCTTT	CASSRTRLYPEAFF
.	TRBJ2-1	TRBV12-3/TRBV12-4	TRBD2	TGTGCCAGCAGTTTAATGGGACTAAACAATGAGCAGTTCTTC	CASSLMGLNNEQFF